This T cell receptor (beta chain) was retrieved from a study of graft-versus-host responses after intestinal transplantation. Study details: As for transplant type, recipients had multivisceral, liver-intestinal, or isolated intestinal grafts.

The V segment lost 4 bases and the J segment 6 bases; nucleotides outside the gene matches: 10. CDR3 length: 16 amino acids. Germline-derived CDR1 and CDR2 are MNHNS and SASEGT. A note on this clone: What it recognizes is unknown.

This table comes from immunoSEQ multiplex PCR, and its TCRdb copy is limited to in-frame clones, with some not included. The repertoire includes about 86,000 clones, around 90% of them detected once, and more than 0.25% sits in the top ten. Points from the study as a whole: Recipient marrow held GvH clones, some first seen in ileum or blood. The highest levels of circulating GvH clones went along with early declines in HvG clones after transplant.

This sequence originates from a human donor who was the organ donor for an intestinal transplant. The chain links TRBV6-1 to TRBJ2-1; 9 nucleotides agree with TRBD2. Here the sequenced sample was unstimulated CD4+ T cells sorted from spleen or lymph node cells, taken before transplant. The CDR3 region is CASSALAGVIGNEQFF. The DNA for the CDR3 is TGTGCCAGCAGTGCTTTAGCGGGAGTAATAGGCAATGAGCAGTTCTTC.